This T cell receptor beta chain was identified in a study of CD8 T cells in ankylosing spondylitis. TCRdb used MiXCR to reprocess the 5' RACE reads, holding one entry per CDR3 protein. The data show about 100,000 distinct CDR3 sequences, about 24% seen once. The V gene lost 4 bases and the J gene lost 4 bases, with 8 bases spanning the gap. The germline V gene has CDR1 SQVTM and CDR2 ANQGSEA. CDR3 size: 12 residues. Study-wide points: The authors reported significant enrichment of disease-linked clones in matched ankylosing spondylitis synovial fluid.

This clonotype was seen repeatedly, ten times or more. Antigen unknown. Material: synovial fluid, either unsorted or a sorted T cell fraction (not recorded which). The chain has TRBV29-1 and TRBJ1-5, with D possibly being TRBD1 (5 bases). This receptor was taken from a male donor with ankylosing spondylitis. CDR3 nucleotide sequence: TGCAGCGTTGCCGGGGGAAATCAGCCCCAGCATTTT. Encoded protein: CSVAGGNQPQHF.